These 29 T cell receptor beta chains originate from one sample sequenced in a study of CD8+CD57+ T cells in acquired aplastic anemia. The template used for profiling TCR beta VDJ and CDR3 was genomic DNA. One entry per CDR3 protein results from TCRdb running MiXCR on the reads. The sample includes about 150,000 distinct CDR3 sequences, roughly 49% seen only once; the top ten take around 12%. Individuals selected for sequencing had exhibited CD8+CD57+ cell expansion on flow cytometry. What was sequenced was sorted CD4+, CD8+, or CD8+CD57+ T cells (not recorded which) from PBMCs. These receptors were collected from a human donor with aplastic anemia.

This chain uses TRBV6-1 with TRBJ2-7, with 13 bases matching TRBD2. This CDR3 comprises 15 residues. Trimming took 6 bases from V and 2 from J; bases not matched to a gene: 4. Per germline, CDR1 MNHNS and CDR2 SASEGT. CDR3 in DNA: TGTGCCAGCAGGACTAGCGGGGGGAGCGCCTACGAGCAGTACTTC. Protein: CASRTSGGSAYEQYF.

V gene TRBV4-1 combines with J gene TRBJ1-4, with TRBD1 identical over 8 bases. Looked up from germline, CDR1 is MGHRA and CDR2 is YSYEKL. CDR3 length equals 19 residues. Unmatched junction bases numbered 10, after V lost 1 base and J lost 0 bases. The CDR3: CASSQAPPGGSATNEKLFF. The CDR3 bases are TGCGCCAGCAGCCAAGCCCCGCCAGGGGGCTCTGCAACTAATGAAAAACTGTTTTTT.

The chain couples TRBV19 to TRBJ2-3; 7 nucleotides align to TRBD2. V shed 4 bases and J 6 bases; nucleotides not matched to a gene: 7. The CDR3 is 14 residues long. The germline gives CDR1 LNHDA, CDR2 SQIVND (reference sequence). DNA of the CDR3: TGTGCCAGTAGTACGTTGGCGGGGGTGGATACGCAGTATTTT. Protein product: CASSTLAGVDTQYF.

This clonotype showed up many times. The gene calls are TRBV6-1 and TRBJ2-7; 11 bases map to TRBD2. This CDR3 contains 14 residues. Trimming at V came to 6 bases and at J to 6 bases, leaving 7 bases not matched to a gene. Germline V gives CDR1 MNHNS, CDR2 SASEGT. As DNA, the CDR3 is TGTGCCAGCAGAAGACTAGCGGGGAAGGTCGAGCAGTACTTC. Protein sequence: CASRRLAGKVEQYF.

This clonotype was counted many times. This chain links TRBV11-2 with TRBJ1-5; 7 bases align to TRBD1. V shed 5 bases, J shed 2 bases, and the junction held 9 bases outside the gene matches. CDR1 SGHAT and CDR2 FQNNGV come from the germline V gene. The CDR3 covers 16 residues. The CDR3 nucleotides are TGTGCCAGCAGCCTCATACAGGGGTCCGGCAATCAGCCCCAGCATTTT. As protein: CASSLIQGSGNQPQHF.

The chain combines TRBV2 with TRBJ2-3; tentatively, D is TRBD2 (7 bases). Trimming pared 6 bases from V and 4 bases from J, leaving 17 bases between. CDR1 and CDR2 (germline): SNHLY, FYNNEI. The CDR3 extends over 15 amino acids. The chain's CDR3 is CASRRGGPTPDTQYF. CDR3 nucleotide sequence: TGTGCCAGCAGAAGGGGGGGCCCTACCCCAGATACGCAGTATTTT.

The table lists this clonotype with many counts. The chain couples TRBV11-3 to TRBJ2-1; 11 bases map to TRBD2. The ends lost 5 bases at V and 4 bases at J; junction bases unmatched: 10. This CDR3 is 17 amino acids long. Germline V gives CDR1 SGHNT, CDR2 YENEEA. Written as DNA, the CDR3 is TGTGCCAGCAGCCCACCCCTTCCTAGCGGGGGGTACAATGAGCAGTTCTTC. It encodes CASSPPLPSGGYNEQFF.

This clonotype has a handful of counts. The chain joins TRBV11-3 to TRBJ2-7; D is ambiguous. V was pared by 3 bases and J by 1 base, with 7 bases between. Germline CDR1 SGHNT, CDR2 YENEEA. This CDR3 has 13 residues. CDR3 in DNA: TGTGCCAGCAGCTTGGCGCAATCCTACGAGCAGTACTTC. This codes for CASSLAQSYEQYF.

The CDR3 spells CASSRTGGNTIYF. The CDR3, as DNA: TGTGCCAGCAGTCGGACAGGGGGAAACACCATATATTTT. This chain connects TRBV2 to TRBJ1-3, with 8 positions matching TRBD1. V was pared by 5 bases and J by 4 bases, with 1 base of the junction left unmatched. This CDR3 is built from 13 residues. Germline lookup yields CDR1 SNHLY and CDR2 FYNNEI.

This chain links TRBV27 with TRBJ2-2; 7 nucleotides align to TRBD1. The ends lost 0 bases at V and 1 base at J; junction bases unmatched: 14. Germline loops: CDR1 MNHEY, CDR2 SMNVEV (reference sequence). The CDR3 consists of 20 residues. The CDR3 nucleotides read TGTGCCAGCAGTTTATCCCGGGACAGTTCCCAGGGAAGGAACACCGGGGAGCTGTTTTTT. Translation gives CASSLSRDSSQGRNTGELFF.

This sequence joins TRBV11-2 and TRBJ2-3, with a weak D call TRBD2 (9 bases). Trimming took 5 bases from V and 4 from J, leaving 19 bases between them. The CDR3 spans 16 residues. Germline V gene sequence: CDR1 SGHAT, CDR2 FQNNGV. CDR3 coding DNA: TGTGCCAGCAGCCAGGGGGCGGGGGGGCAAGCAGATACGCAGTATTTT. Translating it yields CASSQGAGGQADTQYF.

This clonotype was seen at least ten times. In nucleotides, the CDR3 is TGTGCCAGCAGCCAGGGGGAGACCCAGTACTTC. Its protein is CASSQGETQYF. The rearrangement joins TRBV7-2 to TRBJ2-5, with D possibly matching TRBD1 (6 bases). This CDR3 region has 11 residues. Germline V gives CDR1 SGHTA, CDR2 FQGNSA. Trimming removed 5 bases from V and 5 bases from J, with 6 bases in between.

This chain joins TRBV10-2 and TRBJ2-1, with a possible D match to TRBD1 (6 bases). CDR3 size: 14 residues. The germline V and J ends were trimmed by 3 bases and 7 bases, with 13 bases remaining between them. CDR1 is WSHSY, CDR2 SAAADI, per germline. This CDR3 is CASSERQVGNEQFF. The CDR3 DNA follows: TGCGCCAGCAGTGAACGACAGGTTGGGAATGAGCAGTTCTTC.

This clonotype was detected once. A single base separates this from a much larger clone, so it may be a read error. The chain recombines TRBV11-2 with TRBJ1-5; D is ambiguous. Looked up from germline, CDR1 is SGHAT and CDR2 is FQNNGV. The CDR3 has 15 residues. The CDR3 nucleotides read TGTGCCAGCAGCTTATCGAGTTATAGCAGTCAGCCCCAGCATTTT. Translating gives CASSLSSYSSQPQHF. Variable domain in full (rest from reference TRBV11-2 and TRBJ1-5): EAGVAQSPRYKIIEKRQSVAFWCNPISGHATLYWYQQILGQGPKLLIQFQNNGVVDDSQLPKDRFSAERLKGVDSTLKIQPAKLEDSAVYLCASSLSSYSSQPQHFGDGTRLSIL.

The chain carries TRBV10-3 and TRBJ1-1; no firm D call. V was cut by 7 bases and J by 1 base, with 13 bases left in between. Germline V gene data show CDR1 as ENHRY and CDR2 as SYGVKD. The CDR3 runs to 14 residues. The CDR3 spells CAITNLEENTEAFF. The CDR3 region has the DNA TGTGCCATCACCAACCTGGAGGAGAACACTGAAGCTTTCTTT.

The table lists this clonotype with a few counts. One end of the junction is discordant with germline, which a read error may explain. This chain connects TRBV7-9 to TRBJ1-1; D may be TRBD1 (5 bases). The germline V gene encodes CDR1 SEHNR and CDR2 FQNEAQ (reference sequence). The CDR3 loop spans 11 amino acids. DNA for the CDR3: TGTGCCAGCAGCTTGGGGTATCAGGGTATCTTT. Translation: CASSLGYQGIF.

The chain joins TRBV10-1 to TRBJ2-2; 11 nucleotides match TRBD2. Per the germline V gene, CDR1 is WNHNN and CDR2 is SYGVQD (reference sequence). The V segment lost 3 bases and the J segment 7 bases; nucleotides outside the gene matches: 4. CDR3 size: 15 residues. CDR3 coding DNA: TGCGCCAGCAGTGATCTAGCGGGAGGTGTCGGGGAGCTGTTTTTT. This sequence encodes CASSDLAGGVGELFF.

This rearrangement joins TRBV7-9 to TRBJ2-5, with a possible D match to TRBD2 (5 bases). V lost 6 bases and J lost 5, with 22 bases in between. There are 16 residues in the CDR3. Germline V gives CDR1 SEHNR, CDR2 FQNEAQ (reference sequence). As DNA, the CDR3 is TGTGCCAGCAGATCCTCAACCCTTACCCCGGGGGAGACCCAGTACTTC. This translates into CASRSSTLTPGETQYF. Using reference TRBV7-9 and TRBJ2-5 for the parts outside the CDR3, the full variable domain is DTGVSQNPRHKITKRGQNVTFRCDPISEHNRLYWYRQTLGQGPEFLTYFQNEAQLEKSRLLSDRFSAERPKGSFSTLEIQRTEQGDSAMYLCASRSSTLTPGETQYFGPGTRLLVL.

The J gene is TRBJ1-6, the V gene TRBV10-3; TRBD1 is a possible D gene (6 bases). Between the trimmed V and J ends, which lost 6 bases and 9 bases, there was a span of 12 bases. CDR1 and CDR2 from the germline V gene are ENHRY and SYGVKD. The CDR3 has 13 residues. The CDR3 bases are TGTGCCATCAGGGGACAAGGTACTTCACCCCTCCACTTT. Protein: CAIRGQGTSPLHF.

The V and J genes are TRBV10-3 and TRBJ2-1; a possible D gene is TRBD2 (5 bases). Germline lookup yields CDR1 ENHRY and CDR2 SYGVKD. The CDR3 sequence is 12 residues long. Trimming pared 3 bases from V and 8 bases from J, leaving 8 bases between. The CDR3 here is CAISEYGDEQFF. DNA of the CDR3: TGTGCCATCAGTGAATACGGGGATGAGCAGTTCTTC.

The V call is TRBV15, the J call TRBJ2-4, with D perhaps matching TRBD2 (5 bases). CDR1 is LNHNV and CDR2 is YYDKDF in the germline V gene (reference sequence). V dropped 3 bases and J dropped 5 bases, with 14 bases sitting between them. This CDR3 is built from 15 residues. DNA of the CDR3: TGTGCCACCAGCAGCTGGGGAGTAAGGGAAAACATTCAGTACTTC. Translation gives CATSSWGVRENIQYF. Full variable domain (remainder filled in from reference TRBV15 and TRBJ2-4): DAMVIQNPRYQVTQFGKPVTLSCSQTLNHNVMYWYQQKSSQAPKLLFHYYDKDFNNEADTPDNFQSRRPNTSFCFLDIRSPGLGDTAMYLCATSSWGVRENIQYFGAGTRLSVL.

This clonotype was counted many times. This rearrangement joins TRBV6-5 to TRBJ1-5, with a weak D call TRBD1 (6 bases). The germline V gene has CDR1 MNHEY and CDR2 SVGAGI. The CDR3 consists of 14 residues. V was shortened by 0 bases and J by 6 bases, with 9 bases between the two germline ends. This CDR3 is CASSYSGGGQPQHF. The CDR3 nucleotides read TGTGCCAGCAGTTACTCTGGGGGCGGTCAGCCCCAGCATTTT.

The CDR3 is CASSILGGYEQYF. CDR3 DNA: TGTGCCAGTAGTATCCTGGGTGGATACGAGCAGTACTTC. The V gene is TRBV19, the J gene TRBJ2-7; D remains ambiguous. V dropped 3 bases and J dropped 4 bases, with 10 bases sitting between them. The CDR3 length is 13 residues. Germline lookup yields CDR1 LNHDA and CDR2 SQIVND (reference sequence).

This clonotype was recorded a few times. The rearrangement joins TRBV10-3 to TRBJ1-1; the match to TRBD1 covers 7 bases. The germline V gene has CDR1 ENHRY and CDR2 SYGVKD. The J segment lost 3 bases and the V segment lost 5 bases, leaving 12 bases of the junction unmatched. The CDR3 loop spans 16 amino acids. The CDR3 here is CAISRTGQDGDTEAFF. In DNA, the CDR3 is TGTGCCATCAGTCGGACTGGACAGGACGGAGACACTGAAGCTTTCTTT.

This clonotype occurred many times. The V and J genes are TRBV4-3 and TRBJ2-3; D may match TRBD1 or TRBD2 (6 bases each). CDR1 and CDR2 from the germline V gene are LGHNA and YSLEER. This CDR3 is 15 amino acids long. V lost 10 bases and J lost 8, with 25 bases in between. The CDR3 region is CATSDSEAGFGTQYF. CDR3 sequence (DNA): TGCGCCACCTCGGACAGCGAGGCGGGGTTCGGTACGCAGTATTTT.

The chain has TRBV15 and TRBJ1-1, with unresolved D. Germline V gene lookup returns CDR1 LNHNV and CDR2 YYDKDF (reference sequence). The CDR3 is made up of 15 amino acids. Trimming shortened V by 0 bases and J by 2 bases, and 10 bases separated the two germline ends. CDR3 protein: CATSREKGVNTEAFF. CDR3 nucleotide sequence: TGTGCCACCAGCAGAGAGAAGGGAGTAAACACTGAAGCTTTCTTT.

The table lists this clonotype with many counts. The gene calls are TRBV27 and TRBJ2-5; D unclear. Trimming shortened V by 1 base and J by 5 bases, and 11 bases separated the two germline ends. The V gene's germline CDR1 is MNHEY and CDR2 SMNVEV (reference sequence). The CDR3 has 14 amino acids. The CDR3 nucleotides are TGTGCCAGCAGTTTATTTTCTAGTGCGGAGACCCAGTACTTC. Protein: CASSLFSSAETQYF.

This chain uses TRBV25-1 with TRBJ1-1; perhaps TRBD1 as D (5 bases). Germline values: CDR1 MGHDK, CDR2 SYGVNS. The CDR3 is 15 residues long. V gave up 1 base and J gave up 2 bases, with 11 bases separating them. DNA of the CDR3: TGTGCCAGCAGTGAATCGGGTAGGGGTAACACTGAAGCTTTCTTT. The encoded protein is CASSESGRGNTEAFF.

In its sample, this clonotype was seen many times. The CDR3 region has the DNA TGTGCCAGCAGCCAAGGGCGGGGGTCAGATACGCAGTATTTT. It yields the protein CASSQGRGSDTQYF. The V and J genes are TRBV3-1 and TRBJ2-3, with TRBD2 matching 7 bases. Germline trimming cut 1 base from V and 4 bases from J; bases unmatched to any gene: 2. Per the germline V gene, CDR1 is LGHDT and CDR2 is YNNKEL (reference sequence). This CDR3 comprises 14 residues.